This record covers a single T cell receptor (beta chain). Its matching antigen is unknown. Each CDR3 protein is one row after TCRdb ran MiXCR on the multiplex PCR reads. Of roughly 220,000 distinct CDR3 sequences listed, less than 40% are singletons. This sample was taken from a study of breast tumors, draining lymph nodes, adjacent tissues. This CDR3 region has 13 residues. Deletions cut 4 bases from V and 6 bases from J, with 11 bases between. Germline CDR1 is SNHLY and CDR2 is FYNNEI. Study results and limitations: Data only fit, rather than demonstrated, lymph node origin of most tumor T cells. Luminal-like breast cancer showed significantly greater tumor-nontumor repertoire similarity than basal-like breast cancer did. Tumor TCR diversity was below lymph nodes but above nontumor tissue.

Axillary draining lymph nodes of breast cancer patients supplied the node samples. The rearrangement links TRBV2 to TRBJ2-3; TRBD2 might be the D (5 bases). Sequenced material: axillary lymph node tissue. This clonotype was sampled from a female donor with breast cancer. Some clones in this sample may be carry-over from other donors' samples. The CDR3 is CASSGQGGDTQYF. As DNA, the CDR3 is TGTGCCAGCAGTGGGCAAGGCGGGGATACGCAGTATTTT.